Each of the 5 T cell receptor beta chains below was sequenced from the same sample in a study of T cell repertoires in cytomegalovirus infection. Their antigen targets remain unknown. One entry per CDR3 protein, called by TCRdb with MiXCR from the reads. Among hundreds of thousands of distinct CDR3 sequences listed, approximately 33% were seen once. This material consisted of cultured CD8+ T cells from PBMCs, taken from culture after CMV antigen stimulation. These receptors originate from a human donor in good health (CMV status not recorded). Some clones in this sample may be carry-over from other donors' samples.

This clonotype was seen many times. The chain has TRBV6-2 or TRBV6-3 and TRBJ1-2; D ambiguous. V lost 0 bases to trimming and J lost 2 bases, with 10 bases between them. This CDR3 region has 15 residues. Germline loops: CDR1 MNHEY, CDR2 SVGEGT. The DNA of the CDR3 is TGTGCCAGCAGTTACTCGGGCAGCGTGAACTATGGCTACACCTTC. Translation gives CASSYSGSVNYGYTF.

The CDR3 reads CAGGRPYNEQFF. DNA of the CDR3: TGTGCCGGGGGCAGGCCCTACAATGAGCAGTTCTTC. The rearrangement links TRBV6-1 to TRBJ2-1; a weak D match, TRBD1 (6 bases). V was cut by 11 bases and J by 2 bases, with 10 bases left in between. This CDR3 is 12 amino acids long. CDR1 and CDR2 from the germline V gene are MNHNS and SASEGT.

The chain couples TRBV6-1 to TRBJ1-5; D is undetermined. The ends were cut back, 2 bases at V and 4 bases at J, with 9 bases in the middle. This CDR3 contains 14 residues. Germline-derived CDR1 and CDR2 are MNHNS and SASEGT. The CDR3 region has the DNA TGTGCCAGCAGTGAACCCAGGAGAAATCAGCCCCAGCATTTT. This codes for CASSEPRRNQPQHF.

This clonotype came up a few times. The rearrangement uses TRBV7-9 and TRBJ2-3; 9 bases line up with TRBD1. The germline V gene has CDR1 SEHNR and CDR2 FQNEAQ (reference sequence). The CDR3 has 15 amino acids. The V gene end was trimmed by 6 bases and the J gene end by 6 bases; junction bases not matched to a gene: 10. CDR3 nucleotide sequence: TGTGCCAGCAGGCGAGAACAGGGGGCTCCGGATACGCAGTATTTT. This sequence encodes CASRREQGAPDTQYF.

Many counts were recorded for this clonotype. At one end, the junction sequence differs from germline, possibly due to a read error. The chain couples TRBV7-2 to TRBJ2-1, with D perhaps being TRBD1 or TRBD2 (6 bases each). CDR3 length equals 11 residues. Germline CDR1 is SGHTA and CDR2 is FQGNSA. The CDR3 DNA is TGTGCCAGCAGCTCTCTTGGGGGGCTGATCTTC. It translates to CASSSLGGLIF.